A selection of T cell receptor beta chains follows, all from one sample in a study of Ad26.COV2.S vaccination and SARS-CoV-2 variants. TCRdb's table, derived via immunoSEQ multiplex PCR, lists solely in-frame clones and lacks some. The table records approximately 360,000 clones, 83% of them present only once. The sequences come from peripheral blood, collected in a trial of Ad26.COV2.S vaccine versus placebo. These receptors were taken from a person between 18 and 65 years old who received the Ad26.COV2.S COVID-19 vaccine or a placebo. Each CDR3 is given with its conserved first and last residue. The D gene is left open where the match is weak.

CASSLDRAYNEQFF | TRBJ2-1 | NA | TRBV5-1
CASRNGNTIYF | TRBJ1-3 | NA | TRBV9
CASSTPGGPLREQYF | TRBJ2-7 | NA | TRBV5-6
CASSYRGAEQYF | TRBJ2-7 | NA | TRBV27
CASRLAAPSTDTQYF | TRBJ2-3 | NA | TRBV2
CASSLLADLTGELFF | TRBJ2-2 | NA | TRBV5-4
CASSFSTGTGKDTQYF | TRBJ2-3 | TRBD1 | TRBV7-9
CASSYGTVDNEQFF | TRBJ2-1 | TRBD1 | TRBV4-3
CASSIRDKTYNEQFF | TRBJ2-1 | NA | TRBV18
CASSLITQTGGTEAFF | TRBJ1-1 | TRBD1 | TRBV5-1
CALGEGPGQVNSPLHF | TRBJ1-6 | TRBD1 | TRBV30
CASSFLTSGKNKNIQYF | TRBJ2-4 | TRBD2 | TRBV11-2
CASSSDRGQETQYF | TRBJ2-5 | TRBD1 | TRBV7-9
CASSLASLAGNTGELFF | TRBJ2-2 | TRBD2 | TRBV11-3
CASSPDGQGHQPQHF | TRBJ1-5 | TRBD1 | TRBV5-1
CAITVGERAEAFF | TRBJ1-1 | NA | TRBV10-3
CASSQDRAGSYNEQFF | TRBJ2-1 | NA | TRBV4-1
CASSDYGYTF | TRBJ1-2 | NA | TRBV19
CASRGVWEETQYF | TRBJ2-5 | NA | TRBV2
CASSPPGLNRYEQYF | TRBJ2-7 | NA | TRBV7-2
CASSGGGDEQFF | TRBJ2-1 | NA | TRBV18